This passage covers 24 T cell receptor beta chains from one sample sequenced in a study of T cell responses to AZD1222 COVID-19 vaccine. Assay used: immunoSEQ multiplex PCR; TCRdb lists only in-frame clones, some missing. In the table there are about 120,000 clones, roughly nine tenths of which are singletons. The material was peripheral blood, obtained on day 0 of AZD1222 vaccination. The receptors were gathered from an adult in good health.

In DNA, the CDR3 is TGTGCCAGCAGTGAGGGGGAGATGGATACGCAGTATTTT. It yields the protein CASSEGEMDTQYF. The chain links TRBV25-1 to TRBJ2-3, with D perhaps being TRBD1 or TRBD2 (5 bases each). V lost 3 bases, J lost 6 bases, and 10 bases lay in between. This CDR3 comprises 13 residues. Germline V gene data show CDR1 as MGHDK and CDR2 as SYGVNS.

The chain has TRBV29-1 and TRBJ2-3; tentative D call: TRBD1 (6 bases). Germline V gene sequence: CDR1 SQVTM, CDR2 ANQGSEA. The V end lost 0 bases, the J end lost 0 bases, and 16 bases lay between the germline ends. CDR3 length: 17 residues. CDR3 bases: TGCAGCGTTGAAGACACAGGGTGGGGTACTAGCACAGATACGCAGTATTTT. Translating it yields CSVEDTGWGTSTDTQYF.

J is TRBJ2-2 and V is TRBV5-6, with 13 nucleotides matching TRBD2. V trimming: 0 bases; J trimming: 2 bases; junction bases outside the gene matches: 4. The CDR3 runs to 18 residues. CDR1 SGHDT and CDR2 YYEEEE come from the germline V gene. Here the CDR3 reads CASSLGGTSGTNTGELFF. The DNA of the CDR3 is TGTGCCAGCAGCTTGGGGGGGACTAGCGGGACAAACACCGGGGAGCTGTTTTTT.

V usage is TRBV27 and J usage is TRBJ2-2; 9 nucleotides match TRBD2. The CDR3 covers 16 residues. Per germline, CDR1 MNHEY and CDR2 SMNVEV (reference sequence). The V and J ends lost 4 bases and 1 base, in that order; junction bases with no gene match: 4. The CDR3 nucleotides are TGTGCCAGCAGTTCCAGACTAGCGGAGAACACCGGGGAGCTGTTTTTT. Translating gives CASSSRLAENTGELFF.

CDR3 DNA sequence: TGTGCCAGCAGTTTAGACAGGGTCAGCGCCTATGGCTACACCTTC. It translates to CASSLDRVSAYGYTF. The chain couples TRBV28 to TRBJ1-2, with 7 bases lining up with TRBD1. In germline, CDR1 is MDHEN, CDR2 SYDVKM. V shed 2 bases and J 4 bases; nucleotides not matched to a gene: 7. This CDR3 contains 15 residues.

The chain has TRBV6-1 and TRBJ1-6; D may be TRBD1 (5 bases). The ends were cut back, 1 base at V and 7 bases at J, with 11 bases in the middle. The V gene's germline CDR1 is MNHNS and CDR2 SASEGT. This CDR3 comprises 15 residues. CDR3 sequence reads: CASSEGDRGNSPLHF. CDR3 DNA sequence: TGTGCCAGCAGTGAAGGGGATAGGGGAAATTCACCCCTCCACTTT.

Written as DNA, the CDR3 is TGTGCCAGCAGGGGGGCAGGGTCCGGGGAGCTGTTTTTT. Translation: CASRGAGSGELFF. The chain carries TRBV28 and TRBJ2-2, with D possibly being TRBD1 (6 bases). V was cut by 6 bases and J by 6 bases, with 11 bases left in between. Germline-derived CDR1 and CDR2 are MDHEN and SYDVKM. The CDR3 has 13 residues.

J is TRBJ2-7 and V is TRBV19; 8 nucleotides line up with TRBD2. Germline CDR1 and CDR2: LNHDA and SQIVND (reference sequence). J gave up 5 bases and V 1 base, and 16 bases lay outside the gene matches. The CDR3 has 18 residues. CDR3 in DNA: TGTGCCAGTAGTATAGTCCTCAAGTCCCGCGGGAGGAGGGACGAGCAGTACTTC. Translation gives CASSIVLKSRGRRDEQYF.

The rearrangement uses TRBV2 and TRBJ2-7, with D perhaps matching TRBD1 (7 bases). The V gene's germline CDR1 is SNHLY and CDR2 FYNNEI. The CDR3 covers 13 residues. Trimming stripped 6 bases from V and 5 bases from J, with 14 bases between. CDR3 residues: CASRGGTVHEQYF. Written as DNA, the CDR3 is TGTGCCAGCAGAGGGGGGACAGTCCACGAGCAGTACTTC.

This clone has a single count. The chain links TRBV27 to TRBJ1-4; D gene unclear. V shed 1 base and J shed 8 bases, with 14 bases lying between them. CDR3 length: 15 residues. Looked up from germline, CDR1 is MNHEY and CDR2 is SMNVEV (reference sequence). The CDR3 DNA reads as TGTGCCAGCAGTTTATTGGGTGGGCGGGCCGAAAAACTGTTTTTT. Amino acids: CASSLLGGRAEKLFF.

The chain links TRBV28 to TRBJ1-4; perhaps TRBD1 as D (5 bases). Trimming removed 8 bases at V and 8 bases at J, with 12 bases between. This CDR3 comprises 12 residues. From germline, CDR1 is MDHEN and CDR2 SYDVKM. This chain's CDR3 is CASGIRGEKLFF. The CDR3 DNA sequence: TGTGCCAGCGGTATCCGGGGGGAAAAACTGTTTTTT.

This chain uses TRBV15 with TRBJ2-7; either TRBD1 or TRBD2 may fit D (5 bases each). The CDR3 sequence is 14 residues long. Germline V gene data show CDR1 as LNHNV and CDR2 as YYDKDF (reference sequence). V lost 5 bases and J lost 4, with 15 bases in between. CDR3 nucleotide sequence: TGTGCCACCAGCCCCCGGGACCTAGGGTACGAGCAGTACTTC. Protein: CATSPRDLGYEQYF.

In its sample, this clone was seen once. The rearrangement uses TRBV19 and TRBJ1-6; perhaps TRBD1 as D (5 bases). There are 16 residues in the CDR3. Germline V gives CDR1 LNHDA, CDR2 SQIVND (reference sequence). V was pared by 1 base and J by 4 bases, with 11 bases between. CDR3 nucleotide sequence: TGTGCCAGTAGTATAGTCTCGACAGATTATAATTCACCCCTCCACTTT. Protein: CASSIVSTDYNSPLHF.

This chain links TRBV20-1 with TRBJ2-7; D assignment may be TRBD1 or TRBD2 (5 bases each). This CDR3 spans 10 amino acids. Trimming took 5 bases from V and 12 from J, leaving 14 bases between them. In germline, CDR1 is DFQATT, CDR2 SNEGSKA (reference sequence). This CDR3 reads CSACRDLPYF. In nucleotides, the CDR3 is TGCAGTGCTTGCCGGGACCTGCCGTACTTC.

The chain has TRBV12-5 and TRBJ1-1; D remains ambiguous. Germline loops: CDR1 LGHNT, CDR2 FRNRAP. The V end lost 7 bases, the J end lost 1 base, and 19 bases lay between the germline ends. The CDR3 runs to 16 residues. The CDR3 reads CASAQRPGWGNTEAFF. The CDR3 DNA follows: TGTGCTAGTGCCCAAAGACCCGGATGGGGGAACACTGAAGCTTTCTTT.

The chain joins TRBV18 to TRBJ1-2; no clear D. CDR3 length: 14 residues. Germline V gene lookup returns CDR1 KGHSH and CDR2 LQKENI. V was cut by 0 bases and J by 8 bases, with 13 bases left in between. This CDR3 reads CASSPPSLLGGYTF. CDR3 DNA sequence: TGTGCCAGCTCACCACCCTCTCTCTTGGGGGGCTACACCTTC.

This sequence joins TRBV7-8 and TRBJ2-7; no definite D call. Trimming took off 1 base at V and 0 bases at J, with 13 bases between the two ends. Germline-derived CDR1 and CDR2 are SGHVS and FQNEAQ. This CDR3 is 16 amino acids long. CDR3 protein: CASSLGSGWTSYEQYF. The CDR3 nucleotides read TGTGCCAGCAGCTTAGGTTCCGGGTGGACCTCCTACGAGCAGTACTTC. The entire variable domain, with the rest obtained from reference TRBV7-8 and TRBJ2-7, is as follows: GAGVSQSPRYKVAKRGQDVALRCDPISGHVSLFWYQQALGQGPEFLTYFQNEAQLDKSGLPSDRFFAERPEGSVSTLKIQRTQQEDSAVYLCASSLGSGWTSYEQYFGPGTRLTVT.

The chain couples TRBV12-5 to TRBJ1-1, with D perhaps TRBD1 (5 bases). Germline V CDR1 and CDR2: LGHNT, FRNRAP. The CDR3 extends over 14 amino acids. V lost 4 bases, J lost 3 bases, and 12 bases lay in between. CDR3 bases: TGTGCTAGTGGTTCCTCAGGGCGGGACACTGAAGCTTTCTTT. Residues: CASGSSGRDTEAFF.

The gene calls are TRBV11-2 and TRBJ1-6, with 7 bases lining up with TRBD1. This CDR3 has 13 residues. V shed 5 bases, J shed 7 bases, and the junction held 2 bases outside the gene matches. Germline loops: CDR1 SGHAT, CDR2 FQNNGV. This chain's CDR3 is CASSTQGNSPLHF. Written as DNA, the CDR3 is TGTGCCAGCAGCACACAGGGGAATTCACCCCTCCACTTT.

This chain connects TRBV9 to TRBJ2-3; 11 positions match TRBD2. The CDR3 sequence is 17 residues long. Germline V gives CDR1 SGDLS, CDR2 YYNGEE. J lost 4 bases, V lost 3 bases, and 10 bases had no gene match. CDR3 bases: TGTGCCAGCAGCGCCCACCAACTAGCGGGAGACCCAGATACGCAGTATTTT. The encoded protein is CASSAHQLAGDPDTQYF.

V and J are TRBV10-1 and TRBJ1-1; tentative D call: TRBD1 (6 bases). With 6 bases removed from V and 10 bases from J, the gap between germline ends came to 15 bases. The CDR3 is made up of 12 amino acids. Germline V gene data show CDR1 as WNHNN and CDR2 as SYGVQD (reference sequence). The CDR3 nucleotides read TGCGCCAGCAGCGACACAGGGCGACGAGCTTTCTTT. Translating gives CASSDTGRRAFF.

The V gene is TRBV7-6, the J gene TRBJ2-5; D remains unclear. The CDR3 has 13 amino acids. Trimming shortened V by 2 bases and J by 2 bases, and 6 bases separated the two germline ends. Germline V gene lookup returns CDR1 SGHVS and CDR2 FNYEAQ. The CDR3: CASSLYQQETQYF. In DNA form, the CDR3 reads TGTGCCAGCAGCTTATACCAGCAAGAGACCCAGTACTTC.

The V and J genes are TRBV19 and TRBJ1-5; D is unclear. Trimming shortened V by 8 bases and J by 4 bases, and 21 bases separated the two germline ends. This CDR3 is built from 16 residues. From germline, CDR1 is LNHDA and CDR2 SQIVND (reference sequence). The CDR3 reads CASASQPLITNQPQHF. CDR3 DNA sequence: TGTGCCAGTGCCTCTCAGCCACTAATAACTAATCAGCCCCAGCATTTT.

The rearrangement uses TRBV6-5 and TRBJ1-3; no definite D call. V was pared by 2 bases and J by 0 bases, with 5 bases between. CDR3 length: 14 amino acids. Germline V lookup: CDR1 MNHEY, CDR2 SVGAGI. CDR3 sequence: CASSYDNSGNTIYF. The CDR3 DNA reads TGTGCCAGCAGTTACGACAACTCTGGAAACACCATATATTTT.